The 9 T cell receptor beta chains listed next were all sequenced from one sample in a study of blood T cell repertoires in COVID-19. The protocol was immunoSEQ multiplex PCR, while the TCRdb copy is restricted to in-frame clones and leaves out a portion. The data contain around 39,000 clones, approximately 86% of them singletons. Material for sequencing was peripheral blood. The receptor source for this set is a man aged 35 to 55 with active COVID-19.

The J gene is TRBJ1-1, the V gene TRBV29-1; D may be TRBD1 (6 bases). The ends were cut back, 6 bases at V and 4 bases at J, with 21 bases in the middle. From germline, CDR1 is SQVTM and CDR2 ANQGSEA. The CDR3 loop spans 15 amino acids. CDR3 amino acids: CSVHNGGRGGTEAFF. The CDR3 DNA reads TGCAGCGTCCATAACGGGGGGCGAGGAGGCACTGAAGCTTTCTTT.

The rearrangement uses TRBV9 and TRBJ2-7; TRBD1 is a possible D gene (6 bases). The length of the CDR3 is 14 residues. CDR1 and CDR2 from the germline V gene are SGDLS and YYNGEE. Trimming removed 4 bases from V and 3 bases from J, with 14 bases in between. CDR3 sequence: CASSSGTRDYEQYF. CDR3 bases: TGTGCCAGCAGCTCCGGGACACGAGACTACGAGCAGTACTTC. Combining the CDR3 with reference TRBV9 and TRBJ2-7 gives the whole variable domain DSGVTQTPKHLITATGQRVTLRCSPRSGDLSVYWYQQSLDQGLQFLIQYYNGEERAKGNILERFSAQQFPDLHSELNLSSLELGDSALYFCASSSGTRDYEQYFGPGTRLTVT.

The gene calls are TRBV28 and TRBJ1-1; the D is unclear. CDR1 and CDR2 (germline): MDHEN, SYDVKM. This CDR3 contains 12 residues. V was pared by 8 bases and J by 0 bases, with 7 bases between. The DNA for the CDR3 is TGTGCCAGCGGAGAATTGAACACTGAAGCTTTCTTT. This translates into CASGELNTEAFF.

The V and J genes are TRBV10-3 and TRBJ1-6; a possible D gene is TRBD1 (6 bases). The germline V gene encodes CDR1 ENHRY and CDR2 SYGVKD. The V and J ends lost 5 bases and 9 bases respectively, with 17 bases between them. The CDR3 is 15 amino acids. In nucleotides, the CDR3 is TGTGCCATCAGTCTTACAGGGAGTCAAGGTTCACCCCTCCACTTT. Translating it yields CAISLTGSQGSPLHF.

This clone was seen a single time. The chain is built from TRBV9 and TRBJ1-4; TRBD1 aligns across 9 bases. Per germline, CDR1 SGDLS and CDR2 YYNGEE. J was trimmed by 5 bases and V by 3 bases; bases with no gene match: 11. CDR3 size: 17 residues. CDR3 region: CASSEGVSGTGNEKLFF. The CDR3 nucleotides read TGTGCCAGCAGCGAGGGGGTTTCCGGGACAGGGAATGAAAAACTGTTTTTT.

The DNA of the CDR3 is TGCGCCAGCAGTGAGCCTGGACTAGCGGGAGTCCACGAGCAGTACTTC. Its protein is CASSEPGLAGVHEQYF. The chain has TRBV10-2 and TRBJ2-7, with 13 bases lining up with TRBD2. CDR3 length: 16 residues. V shed 2 bases and J 5 bases; nucleotides not matched to a gene: 6. Germline loops: CDR1 WSHSY, CDR2 SAAADI.

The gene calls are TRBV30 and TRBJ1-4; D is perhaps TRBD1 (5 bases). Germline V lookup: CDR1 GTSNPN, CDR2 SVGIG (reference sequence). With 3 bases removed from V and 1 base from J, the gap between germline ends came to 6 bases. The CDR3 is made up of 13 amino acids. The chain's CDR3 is CAWRGLTNEKLFF. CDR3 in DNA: TGTGCCTGGAGGGGACTAACTAATGAAAAACTGTTTTTT.

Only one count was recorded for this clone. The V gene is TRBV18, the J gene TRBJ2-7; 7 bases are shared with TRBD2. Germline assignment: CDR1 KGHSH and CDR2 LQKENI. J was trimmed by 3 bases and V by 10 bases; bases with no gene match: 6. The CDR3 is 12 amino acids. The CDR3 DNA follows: TGTGCCACGAGCGGGGAGAGCTACGAGCAGTACTTC. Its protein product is CATSGESYEQYF.

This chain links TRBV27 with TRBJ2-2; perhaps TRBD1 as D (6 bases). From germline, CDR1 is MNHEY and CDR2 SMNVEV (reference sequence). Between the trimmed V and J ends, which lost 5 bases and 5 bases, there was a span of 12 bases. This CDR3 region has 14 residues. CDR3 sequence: CASSNYRVTGELFF. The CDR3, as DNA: TGTGCCAGCAGTAACTACAGGGTTACCGGGGAGCTGTTTTTT.